This is a list of T cell receptor beta chains from one sample in a study of blood T cell repertoires in COVID-19. Method: immunoSEQ multiplex PCR; TCRdb's copy keeps in-frame clones and lacks some. Of a few hundred thousand clones listed, around 85% are singletons. The sequenced sample was PBMCs or T cells enriched from blood (not recorded which). These TCRs come from a man aged 25 to 45 who had recovered from COVID-19. Each CDR3 is given with its conserved first and last residue. A D gene is named only where the DNA matches it firmly. Not every row has a clone size; where given, it reads once, few, many or a size class.

clone size	D gene	V gene	J gene	CDR3 protein	CDR3 DNA
once	TRBD1	TRBV29-1	TRBJ1-1	CSVCKGAGSTEAFF	TGCAGCGTTTGTAAGGGGGCAGGAAGCACTGAAGCTTTCTTT
.	TRBD1	TRBV18	TRBJ2-7	CASSPFVAQGASDEQYF	TGTGCCAGCTCACCCTTCGTCGCTCAGGGGGCCTCAGACGAGCAGTACTTC
.	TRBD1	TRBV20-1	TRBJ2-7	CSGNQGVEQYF	TGCAGTGGCAACCAGGGGGTAGAGCAGTACTTC
.	TRBD1	TRBV27	TRBJ2-7	CASSRDRFYEQYF	TGTGCCAGCAGTCGGGACAGATTCTACGAGCAGTACTTC
.	.	TRBV4-1	TRBJ2-3	CASSDRGNEDVQYF	TGCGCCAGCAGCGACCGGGGGAATGAGGATGTGCAGTATTTT
.	.	TRBV4-1	TRBJ1-1	CASSPSIVLQKNTEAFF	TGCGCCAGCAGCCCATCTATAGTTTTACAGAAGAACACTGAAGCTTTCTTT
.	.	TRBV5-8	TRBJ1-2	CASNLGRGINYGYTF	TGTGCCAGCAACCTGGGGAGGGGAATAAACTATGGCTACACCTTC
.	.	TRBV7-9	TRBJ1-1	CASSLRSMNTEAFF	TGTGCCAGCAGCTTAAGAAGCATGAACACTGAAGCTTTCTTT
.	TRBD2	TRBV5-1	TRBJ2-3	CASSLGTSGADTQYF	TGCGCCAGCAGCCTCGGGACTAGCGGGGCGGATACGCAGTATTTT
.	.	TRBV11-2	TRBJ1-1	CASSLGADTEAFF	TGTGCCAGCAGCTTAGGGGCAGACACTGAAGCTTTCTTT
.	.	TRBV7-9	TRBJ1-5	CASSLAGGGASSPQHF	TGTGCCAGCAGCTTAGCGGGAGGGGGGGCATCTTCACCCCAGCATTTT
.	.	TRBV24-1	TRBJ1-2	CATSDLGQNYGYTF	TGTGCCACCAGTGATTTGGGACAAAACTATGGCTACACCTTC
.	TRBD1	TRBV2	TRBJ2-3	CASMDREADTQYF	TGTGCCAGCATGGACAGGGAGGCAGATACGCAGTATTTT
.	TRBD1	TRBV7-9	TRBJ2-3	CAGSLFASHPGQVPDTQYF	TGTGCCGGCAGCTTATTTGCATCCCATCCCGGACAGGTCCCAGATACGCAGTATTTT
.	.	TRBV19	TRBJ2-6	CASSSRDTDSSGANVLTF	TGTGCCAGTAGTAGCCGGGACACGGATAGCTCTGGGGCCAACGTCCTGACTTTC
.	.	TRBV25-1	TRBJ2-2	CASREQGTGELFF	TGTGCCAGCAGAGAACAGGGAACCGGGGAGCTGTTTTTT
.	TRBD2	TRBV9	TRBJ2-1	CASSGGGGAHNEQFF	TGTGCCAGCAGCGGAGGCGGGGGGGCCCACAATGAGCAGTTCTTC
few	.	TRBV5-6	TRBJ2-5	CASSSRQSGWQETQYF	TGTGCCAGCAGCTCCCGACAGTCAGGATGGCAAGAGACCCAGTACTTC
.	TRBD2	TRBV5-1	TRBJ2-5	CASSSGLAGFQETQYF	TGCGCCAGCAGCTCGGGACTAGCGGGTTTCCAAGAGACCCAGTACTTC
once	.	TRBV5-1	TRBJ2-7	CASSRGPDFYEQYF	TGCGCCAGCAGCCGGGGTCCGGATTTTTACGAGCAGTACTTC